This TCR beta chain was recovered during a study of T cells in Graves' hyperthyroidism and ophthalmopathy (dated by TCRdb to between 2019 and 2020). With respect to the entire study: Peripheral blood samples were taken at the time of initial diagnosis, prior to any treatment. To identify TCR V-J signatures that set the groups apart, the researchers used a discovery cohort of 100 patients, made up of 40 to 45 with Graves' ophthalmopathy and 57 with stable Graves' hyperthyroidism. Prospective prediction of ophthalmopathy was tested in an independent validation cohort consisting of roughly 19 hyperthyroidism patients and approximately 16 patients who later progressed to ophthalmopathy. The 95 to 100 discovery patients were divided at random into training and test sets in a 7:3 ratio. In addition, the study compared T-cell repertoires in thyroid tissue and in blood from five to seven Graves' hyperthyroidism patients. After sampling, hyperthyroidism patients received methimazole starting at 30 mg daily, and ophthalmopathy patients received high-dose intravenous methylprednisolone. According to the paper, TCR Vbeta CDR3 sequencing was carried out on some 130 peripheral blood samples, which came from around 43 ophthalmopathy, under 85 hyperthyroidism and roughly 17 progressor patients.

TCR beta CDR3 regions were amplified from RNA transcripts. The first round of RT-PCR for the TCR CDR3 was performed with the HTBI primer set and the Qiagen OneStep RT-PCR kit. The libraries were constructed in a second round of multiplex PCR and then size-selected and purified. The libraries were sequenced on an Illumina HiSeq2000 using paired-end 100 bp reads. Per the source publication's procedure: SOAPnuke was used to process the raw data, with reads discarded if the reads contained adapters or uncalled bases, had a mean Phred below 15, or lacked an exact constant-primer or identifier match. COPE v1.2.5 was used to merge the high-quality paired reads, and each unique nucleotide sequence was defined as a clonotype. MiTCR v1.1 was used to align the clonotypes against IMGT TRBV, TRBD and TRBJ reference segments. Analysis was restricted to V-J combinations with a frequency above 0.0001, which covered about 99% of repertoires. A TCS score was defined as the ratio between F50 (clonal expansion) and ExV (chaos), using BLOSUM62-based TCRdist between CDR3 peptides within each V-J. Welch's t-statistics and random forest reduced fewer than 550 V-J features to about 12, which were used in a naive Bayes classifier (R e1071). In TCRdb, the public reads were trimmed at Q25 with fastp and aligned with MiXCR, with productive beta chains retained. Identical CDR3 protein sequences are pooled into one entry, listed with their most common genes and DNA. The V and J calls and clone size come from TCRdb's table, not from the authors' own analysis. The sample table records 500,000 to 650,000 distinct CDR3 sequences; approximately 17% of these occur just once. The ten largest clones capture around 17% of the sample.

Concerning this clonotype itself: Its antigen remains unidentified. No clone much larger than this one lies a single base away; base qualities are absent.

Points the paper makes about the study in general: In cross-validation, a model built on a 13 V-J signature told ophthalmopathy apart from stable hyperthyroidism with approximately 90% sensitivity and about 81% specificity, and in testing the same model reached 80%/75%. No statistical method was used to fix the sample size in advance, and group allocation was not hidden from the investigators. Most expanded thyroid clonotypes (frequency above 0.001) were also detected in blood, a finding suggesting that blood repertoires may reflect thyroid immune responses. In validation, progression to ophthalmopathy was predicted by the model with more than 65% sensitivity and around 75% specificity, a median of roughly six months before onset.

The CDR3 goes from the cysteine to the phenylalanine over 15 residues. Just CDR3 DNA is preserved here, 45 bases in frame from base 1. V is reduced by 4 bases and J by 6 bases, leaving a spacing of 19 bases between them. Based on the germline V gene, the CDR1 and CDR2 sequences are MGHRA and YSYEKL. Moderately to severely active disease, a Clinical Activity Score of at least 3, a NOSPECS grade of at least 4, and a duration under 3 months were present in ophthalmopathy patients. The study excluded patients with uncontrolled infections, other autoimmune diseases, pregnancy or lactation. Diagnoses relied on clinical symptoms, serum thyroxine and TRAb, thyroid ultrasound and orbital computed tomography. PBMCs were isolated from approximately 10 ml of fresh peripheral blood by Ficoll-Paque density gradient centrifugation. Total RNA was extracted with Trizol reagent, and quality was checked on an Agilent 2100 Bioanalyzer.

The clonotype originates from a woman aged 18-35 years with Graves' ophthalmopathy. The chain is encoded by TRBV4-1 joined to TRBJ2-7, with the D call tentatively TRBD1 or TRBD2, each fitting 5 bases. The source material was blood. The nucleotides read TGCGCCAGCAGCCCCGGGGCAGGGTTGACCTCCGAGCAGTACTTC. Its protein is CASSPGAGLTSEQYF.